The 26 T cell receptor beta chains listed next were all sequenced from one sample in a study of shared clonotypes between healthy human individuals. The protocol was immunoSEQ multiplex PCR, while the TCRdb copy is restricted to in-frame clones and leaves out a portion. The sample carries 300,000 to 400,000 clones, more than 75% recorded once. Sequencing input: memory CD8+ T cells sorted from blood. Noted subset: CD45RO+ cells pooled with CCR7-negative TemRA cells. The receptor source for this set is a young man in good health.

This chain uses TRBV18 with TRBJ1-4; 8 bases map to TRBD1. Per the germline V gene, CDR1 is KGHSH and CDR2 is LQKENI. The CDR3 has 17 residues. The J segment lost 7 bases and the V segment lost 6 bases, leaving 16 bases of the junction unmatched. In nucleotides, the CDR3 is TGTGCCAGCTCCGACCAAGGACAGGGTGTGGTCAGTGAAAAACTGTTTTTT. It translates to CASSDQGQGVVSEKLFF.

At least ten counts were recorded for this clone. The chain joins TRBV4-1 to TRBJ2-7, with no clear D. This CDR3 is built from 14 residues. Per germline, CDR1 MGHRA and CDR2 YSYEKL. Trimming left V 1 base short and J 4 bases short, with 11 bases between. The CDR3 here is CASSQVFARYEQYF. CDR3 in DNA: TGCGCCAGCAGCCAAGTATTCGCTAGATACGAGCAGTACTTC.

This clone was found once. The V and J genes are TRBV6-1 and TRBJ1-2, with TRBD1 as a possible D gene (5 bases). V lost 3 bases and J lost 8, with 13 bases in between. Germline-derived CDR1 and CDR2 are MNHNS and SASEGT. CDR3 length equals 13 residues. The CDR3: CASSDDSRRGYTF. CDR3 DNA sequence: TGTGCCAGCAGTGACGACAGCCGTCGGGGCTACACCTTC.

The gene calls are TRBV28 and TRBJ1-4; D remains unclear. Trimming removed 6 bases at V and 2 bases at J, with 25 bases between. Germline CDR1 and CDR2: MDHEN and SYDVKM. The CDR3 covers 19 residues. The CDR3: CASSSYTGLQATTNEKLFF. CDR3 nucleotides: TGTGCCAGCAGCTCATATACCGGGCTTCAGGCTACGACTAATGAAAAACTGTTTTTT. Complete variable domain (other parts from reference TRBV28 and TRBJ1-4): DVKVTQSSRYLVKRTGEKVFLECVQDMDHENMFWYRQDPGLGLRLIYFSYDVKMKEKGDIPEGYSVSREKKERFSLILESASTNQTSMYLCASSSYTGLQATTNEKLFFGSGTQLSVL.

CDR3 nucleotides: TGTGCCACCCTAGACCGCTTTAGCGGGAGCACAGATACGCAGTATTTT. It yields the protein CATLDRFSGSTDTQYF. J is TRBJ2-3 and V is TRBV10-3, with TRBD2 matching 7 bases. The V gene end was trimmed by 10 bases and the J gene end by 0 bases; junction bases not matched to a gene: 13. The CDR3 loop spans 16 amino acids. Germline V lookup: CDR1 ENHRY, CDR2 SYGVKD.

This clone was seen only once. The V call is TRBV15, the J call TRBJ1-2; D gene uncertain. Germline V gene data show CDR1 as LNHNV and CDR2 as YYDKDF (reference sequence). The CDR3 has 13 residues. V was pared by 3 bases and J by 2 bases, with 7 bases between. CDR3 in amino acids: CATSSMGNYGYTF. DNA for the CDR3: TGTGCCACCAGCAGCATGGGAAACTATGGCTACACCTTC. Based on the CDR3 plus reference TRBV15 and TRBJ1-2, the full variable domain is DAMVIQNPRYQVTQFGKPVTLSCSQTLNHNVMYWYQQKSSQAPKLLFHYYDKDFNNEADTPDNFQSRRPNTSFCFLDIRSPGLGDTAMYLCATSSMGNYGYTFGSGTRLTVV.

This chain uses TRBV11-2 with TRBJ2-7; perhaps D is TRBD1 or TRBD2 (5 bases each). V lost 5 bases, J lost 0 bases, and 14 bases lay in between. CDR1 SGHAT and CDR2 FQNNGV come from the germline V gene. The length of the CDR3 is 15 residues. CDR3 protein: CASSRGPAASYEQYF. DNA of the CDR3: TGTGCCAGCAGCCGGGGACCCGCAGCCTCCTACGAGCAGTACTTC.

The chain carries TRBV4-1 and TRBJ2-7, with a possible D match to TRBD1 (6 bases). Trimming stripped 3 bases from V and 2 bases from J, with 11 bases between. Looked up from germline, CDR1 is MGHRA and CDR2 is YSYEKL. The CDR3 has 14 amino acids. The CDR3 loop is CASSHGTPTYEQYF. The CDR3 DNA reads TGCGCCAGCAGCCACGGGACACCGACCTACGAGCAGTACTTC.

DNA for the CDR3: TGCAGCGTTGAAACGGGGGGCATAACCTACGAGCAGTACTTC. It specifies CSVETGGITYEQYF. J is TRBJ2-7 and V is TRBV29-1, with D maybe TRBD2 (7 bases). Germline V gives CDR1 SQVTM, CDR2 ANQGSEA. The CDR3 is made up of 14 amino acids. V was shortened by 2 bases and J by 2 bases, with 13 bases between the two germline ends.

V usage is TRBV7-9 and J usage is TRBJ2-1, with a possible D match to TRBD2 (6 bases). The CDR3 has 18 amino acids. V lost 4 bases to trimming and J lost 5 bases, with 24 bases between them. Germline-derived CDR1 and CDR2 are SEHNR and FQNEAQ (reference sequence). The CDR3 loop reads CASSYDSLDGGSHNEQFF. The CDR3 DNA is TGTGCCAGCAGCTACGACAGTCTGGACGGAGGGTCCCACAATGAGCAGTTCTTC.

The chain joins TRBV18 to TRBJ1-2; 7 bases line up with TRBD1. With 3 bases clipped from V and 4 bases from J, the junction kept 14 bases outside the gene matches. Germline V lookup: CDR1 KGHSH, CDR2 LQKENI. The CDR3 has 17 amino acids. The CDR3 bases are TGTGCCAGCTCACCCGGGACAGAGGGCTTTCCTGGCTATGGCTACACCTTC. Protein sequence: CASSPGTEGFPGYGYTF. The full variable domain, rest sourced from reference TRBV18 and TRBJ1-2, is NAGVMQNPRHLVRRRGQEARLRCSPMKGHSHVYWYRQLPEEGLKFMVYLQKENIIDESGMPKERFSAEFPKEGPSILRIQQVVRGDSAAYFCASSPGTEGFPGYGYTFGSGTRLTVV.

This rearrangement joins TRBV4-1 to TRBJ1-1, with 7 bases aligning to TRBD1. Germline lookup yields CDR1 MGHRA and CDR2 YSYEKL. This CDR3 is built from 14 residues. J lost 1 base, V lost 10 bases, and 9 bases had no gene match. The CDR3 loop reads CATRQGLGNTEAFF. In DNA form, the CDR3 reads TGCGCCACCCGACAGGGACTAGGGAACACTGAAGCTTTCTTT.

This clone was picked up one time. V gene TRBV2 combines with J gene TRBJ2-1, with 12 bases matching TRBD2. This CDR3 has 17 residues. Germline lookup yields CDR1 SNHLY and CDR2 FYNNEI. V was clipped by 4 bases and J by 0 bases; unmatched bases: 4. DNA of the CDR3: TGTGCCAGCAGTGGGACTAGCGGGGCGAGCTCCTACAATGAGCAGTTCTTC. Residues: CASSGTSGASSYNEQFF.

This clone came up once. The V gene is TRBV6-5, the J gene TRBJ2-7; 10 bases agree with TRBD2. The CDR3 sequence is 15 residues long. Germline V gene sequence: CDR1 MNHEY, CDR2 SVGAGI. Trimming at V came to 7 bases and at J to 2 bases, leaving 8 bases not matched to a gene. The CDR3 nucleotides are TGTGCCAGCACCTCAGGACTAGCGGCCCCCTACGAGCAGTACTTC. It encodes CASTSGLAAPYEQYF.

Concerning this clone itself: The sample has other DNA sequences that encode this CDR3 too. This chain uses TRBV4-3 with TRBJ2-1; 7 bases map to TRBD2. There are 16 residues in the CDR3. Trimming cost V 3 bases and J 1 base; bases outside gene matches: 6. From germline, CDR1 is LGHNA and CDR2 YSLEER. CDR3: CASSQDRDYSYNEQFF. The CDR3 DNA is TGCGCCAGCAGCCAGGACCGGGACTATTCCTACAATGAGCAGTTCTTC.

The genes are TRBV4-1 and TRBJ1-2, with D unclear. The CDR3 loop spans 14 amino acids. V lost 3 bases and J lost 0, with 8 bases in between. Germline CDR1 MGHRA, CDR2 YSYEKL. This chain's CDR3 is CASSQTRTNYGYTF. The DNA for the CDR3 is TGCGCCAGCAGCCAGACCCGTACTAACTATGGCTACACCTTC.

The chain couples TRBV6-5 to TRBJ1-5; 7 positions agree with TRBD1. V shed 5 bases, J shed 4 bases, and the junction held 8 bases outside the gene matches. The CDR3 covers 15 residues. Germline V lookup: CDR1 MNHEY, CDR2 SVGAGI. The CDR3 DNA reads as TGTGCCAGCAGTAAAGACAGGGAGGGGAATCAGCCCCAGCATTTT. Amino acid sequence: CASSKDREGNQPQHF.

The chain carries TRBV7-3 and TRBJ2-2, with 9 bases aligning to TRBD1. Germline CDR1 SGHTA, CDR2 FQGTGA. The CDR3 spans 16 residues. The junction had 12 bases not matched to a gene; V was cut back by 5 bases and J by 8 bases. The CDR3 nucleotides are TGTGCCAGCAGCCTACTCCCGGGACAGGGAGTGGGGGAGCTGTTTTTT. Translating gives CASSLLPGQGVGELFF.

This clone was recorded only once. The gene calls are TRBV28 and TRBJ1-1; 8 bases are a match to TRBD1. Germline CDR1 is MDHEN and CDR2 is SYDVKM. The length of the CDR3 is 17 residues. Trimming removed 3 bases from V and 3 bases from J; junction bases left unmatched: 12. CDR3 DNA sequence: TGTGCCAGCAGTTTCATCCAATTCAGGGGGCTTGACACTGAAGCTTTCTTT. It specifies CASSFIQFRGLDTEAFF.

This clone was seen a single time. The J gene is TRBJ2-2, the V gene TRBV7-9; 7 bases line up with TRBD1. CDR3 length: 18 amino acids. Trimming cost V 6 bases and J 0 bases; bases outside gene matches: 13. The V gene's germline CDR1 is SEHNR and CDR2 FQNEAQ (reference sequence). The CDR3 region is CASSPTGVNPTNTGELFF. The CDR3 DNA is TGTGCCAGCAGTCCTACAGGGGTCAACCCCACGAACACCGGGGAGCTGTTTTTT.

The V and J genes are TRBV6-6 and TRBJ1-2; D unresolved. Germline CDR1 MNHNY, CDR2 SVGAGI (reference sequence). The CDR3 has 11 residues. Trimming took 8 bases from V and 8 from J, leaving 12 bases between them. DNA for the CDR3: TGTGCCAGCGTGGCTGCTGGGGGCTACACCTTC. Its protein product is CASVAAGGYTF.

This sequence joins TRBV27 and TRBJ2-5, with TRBD2 matching 11 bases. CDR3 size: 16 residues. V was clipped by 5 bases and J by 10 bases; unmatched bases: 15. The germline V gene has CDR1 MNHEY and CDR2 SMNVEV (reference sequence). CDR3 DNA sequence: TGTGCCAGCAGTATCCTAGCGGGGGGCCCGGCGGGGGACCAGTACTTC. Amino acid sequence: CASSILAGGPAGDQYF.

The chain combines TRBV10-2 with TRBJ2-4, with 13 bases that match TRBD2. This CDR3 is 15 amino acids long. CDR1 and CDR2 (germline): WSHSY, SAAADI. V lost 4 bases and J lost 8; bases outside the gene matches: 5. This CDR3 is CASSGTSGSLDIQYF. The CDR3 coding sequence is TGCGCCAGCAGTGGGACTAGCGGGAGTCTTGACATTCAGTACTTC.

The J gene is TRBJ1-5, the V gene TRBV4-1; D is uncertain. Germline lookup yields CDR1 MGHRA and CDR2 YSYEKL. The CDR3 runs to 15 residues. V was trimmed by 3 bases and J by 4 bases, leaving 13 bases between them. In nucleotides, the CDR3 is TGCGCCAGCAGCCAGAATTGGCGGAGTAATCAGCCCCAGCATTTT. Residues: CASSQNWRSNQPQHF.

This clone was observed a few times. The chain recombines TRBV7-9 with TRBJ1-3; TRBD1 aligns across 7 bases. The CDR3 has 16 amino acids. Trimming at V came to 5 bases and at J to 4 bases, leaving 11 bases not matched to a gene. CDR1 is SEHNR and CDR2 is FQNEAQ in the germline V gene (reference sequence). The CDR3 region has the DNA TGTGCCAGCAGCGACCTAGGAGGGGGCTTCGGAAACACCATATATTTT. Residues: CASSDLGGGFGNTIYF.

CDR3 residues: CASSFQGASYEQYF. In DNA form, the CDR3 reads TGTGCCAGCAGTTTTCAGGGAGCCTCCTACGAGCAGTACTTC. This rearrangement joins TRBV27 to TRBJ2-7, with D possibly called TRBD1 or TRBD2 (5 bases each). The germline V gene encodes CDR1 MNHEY and CDR2 SMNVEV (reference sequence). The CDR3 extends over 14 amino acids. Trimming removed 3 bases from V and 0 bases from J, with 9 bases in between.